The 18 T cell receptor beta chains given below trace back to one sample, sequenced in a study of tumor-infiltrating lymphocytes in primary liver carcinoma. With a constant-region primer, TCR beta cDNA was made from roughly 500 ng of total RNA. Modified slightly, ARM-PCR produced TCR beta libraries over three nested multiplex PCR rounds. The two initial PCR rounds, approximately 10 cycles each, used TRBV1-TRBV30 forward and C-beta reverse primers. In TCRdb, the multiplex PCR reads were re-called with MiXCR into one record per CDR3 protein. The sample lists 95,000 to 100,000 distinct CDR3 sequences, 55% to 80% occurring once. Unsorted bulk tissue of about 17-32 mg yielded co-extracted RNA and DNA. Sequencing input: liver tumor tissue from sampling region 2. The subset here: tumor region T2, inferior pole. These receptors were obtained from an older woman with primary liver carcinoma and hepatitis B virus infection.

There are many counts of this clonotype. This chain connects TRBV6-2 or TRBV6-3 to TRBJ2-1; TRBD2 might be the D (6 bases). There are 15 residues in the CDR3. Germline values: CDR1 MNHEY, CDR2 SVGEGT. The V gene lost 4 bases and the J gene lost 4 bases, with 14 bases spanning the gap. The CDR3 sequence is CASSSRRSGYNEQFF. DNA of the CDR3: TGTGCCAGCAGTTCCCGACGGAGCGGGTACAATGAGCAGTTCTTC.

With respect to this clonotype: Given a much more abundant clone one base away, this may be a read error. The V gene is TRBV7-9, the J gene TRBJ2-7; 8 positions agree with TRBD2. CDR3 length: 14 residues. The germline V gene encodes CDR1 SEHNR and CDR2 FQNEAQ (reference sequence). This CDR3 is CASNLAGQHYEQYF. CDR3 nucleotide sequence: TGTGCCAGCAACTTAGCGGGACAACATTACGAGCAGTACTTC.

A word on this clonotype: An end of the junction differs from the germline gene, which may be a read error. This chain uses TRBV18 with TRBJ2-5; D may be TRBD2 (7 bases). CDR3 length: 15 residues. The germline V gene encodes CDR1 KGHSH and CDR2 LQKENI. CDR3 in amino acids: CVSSPNGGRQETQYF. In DNA form, the CDR3 reads TGTGTCAGCTCACCTAACGGGGGGCGGCAAGAGACCCAGTACTTC.

On this clonotype itself: This could be a read error, since a much larger clone is one nucleotide away. V usage is TRBV14 and J usage is TRBJ2-3; TRBD1 might be the D (5 bases). This CDR3 has 12 amino acids. Germline CDR1 reads SGHDN; CDR2 reads FVKESK. V dropped 1 base and J dropped 8 bases, with 7 bases sitting between them. DNA for the CDR3: TGTGCCAGCAGCCAAGTAGGGGTTACGCAGTATTTT. Residues: CASSQVGVTQYF.

Only a few counts were recorded for this clonotype. It may be a read error: a sequence one base away is much more abundant. The chain combines TRBV7-8 with TRBJ1-2; 7 bases map to TRBD1. Germline V gives CDR1 SGHVS, CDR2 FQNEAQ. The CDR3 runs 16 residues. CDR3 in DNA: TGTGTCAGCAGCCCATCCGGGACAGCTTTTAGAAATGGCTACACCTTC. This encodes CVSSPSGTAFRNGYTF.

The rearrangement joins TRBV11-2 to TRBJ1-3; D unclear. Germline V lookup: CDR1 SGHAT, CDR2 FQNNGV. The CDR3 runs 18 residues. V lost 10 bases, J lost 0 bases, and 25 bases lay in between. Here the CDR3 reads CANNSRLPTDSSGNTIYF. The CDR3 nucleotides read TGTGCCAACAACTCGCGCCTCCCGACTGATAGCTCTGGAAACACCATATATTTT. Combining the CDR3 with reference TRBV11-2 and TRBJ1-3 gives the whole variable domain EAGVAQSPRYKIIEKRQSVAFWCNPISGHATLYWYQQILGQGPKLLIQFQNNGVVDDSQLPKDRFSAERLKGVDSTLKIQPAKLEDSAVYLCANNSRLPTDSSGNTIYFGEGSWLTVV.

This clonotype is medium-sized within its sample. The V call is TRBV11-3, the J call TRBJ2-5; 11 bases align to TRBD1. Germline loops: CDR1 SGHNT, CDR2 YENEEA. The CDR3 has 16 residues. The V segment lost 4 bases and the J segment 5 bases; nucleotides outside the gene matches: 9. The CDR3 coding sequence is TGTGCCAGCAGCTCGTGGACAGGGGGCGCGTCGGAGACCCAGTACTTC. This translates into CASSSWTGGASETQYF.

This clonotype was found many times. The chain employs TRBV5-4 and TRBJ2-4, with D maybe TRBD2 (8 bases). The CDR3 spans 17 residues. Trimming left V 4 bases short and J 6 bases short, with 23 bases between. Germline CDR1 SGHNT, CDR2 YYREEE (reference sequence). CDR3 loop: CASSPGGGAEGGNIQYF. For the CDR3, the DNA is TGTGCCAGCAGCCCGGGAGGGGGCGCGGAGGGTGGAAACATTCAGTACTTC.

This clonotype has just one count. No conserved phenylalanine or tryptophan is present at the end of the CDR3, so a read error is the likely explanation. V is TRBV4-2 and J is TRBJ2-1; 9 bases fit TRBD1. The CDR3 runs 14 residues. The V gene's germline CDR1 is LGHNA and CDR2 YNFKEQ. Written as DNA, the CDR3 is TGTGCTAGCAGCCCTCGGGACAGGGTCAATGAGCAGTTCCTC. Its protein product is CASSPRDRVNEQFL.

Points on this clonotype: This may be a read error: a much more frequent sequence differs by one nucleotide. The chain has TRBV7-8 and TRBJ1-6; 7 bases are shared with TRBD1. CDR1 is SGHVS and CDR2 is FQNEAQ in the germline V gene. The CDR3 has 14 amino acids. This CDR3 reads CASSLNRGNLPLHF. In nucleotides, the CDR3 is TGTGCCAGCAGCCTTAACAGGGGTAATTTACCCCTCCACTTT.

This sequence joins TRBV6-1 and TRBJ2-2, with 8 positions matching TRBD2. This CDR3 comprises 16 residues. The trim removed 8 bases at V and 2 bases at J, leaving 10 bases unmatched. CDR1 is MNHNS and CDR2 is SASEGT in the germline V gene. The CDR3 reads CASDSGTSVNTGELFF. CDR3 nucleotide sequence: TGTGCCAGCGACTCCGGGACTAGTGTTAACACCGGGGAGCTGTTTTTT.

This clonotype was counted between two and nine times. A much larger clonotype is one base distant, so this may be a read error. The CDR3 does not end in the conserved phenylalanine or tryptophan, so this is likely a read error. The V and J genes are TRBV4-2 and TRBJ1-5, with a possible D match to TRBD1 (5 bases). Germline V gene sequence: CDR1 LGHNA, CDR2 YNFKEQ. CDR3 length: 17 residues. V shed 0 bases and J shed 3 bases, with 15 bases lying between them. CDR3 nucleotides: TGTGCCAGCAGCCAAGAACTACAGGTAGGCTCCAATCAGCCCCAGCATTCT. Amino acid sequence: CASSQELQVGSNQPQHS.

With regard to this clonotype: The junction differs from germline at one of its ends, possibly a read error. The gene calls are TRBV11-1 and TRBJ2-7; the D call may be TRBD1 or TRBD2 (6 bases each). The CDR3 has 15 amino acids. Germline V gene lookup returns CDR1 SGHAT and CDR2 FQDESV (reference sequence). In nucleotides, the CDR3 is TGTGCCGGCAGCCCACGGACAGCAGGACTACGCGAGCAGTACTTT. Its translation: CAGSPRTAGLREQYF.

About this clonotype itself: This sequence may be a read error, since a much larger clone differs from it by one base. This rearrangement joins TRBV28 to TRBJ2-7; possibly TRBD1 for D (6 bases). The CDR3 spans 14 residues. CDR1 MDHEN and CDR2 SYDVKM come from the germline V gene. V was clipped by 6 bases and J by 3 bases, with 15 bases between them. CDR3 sequence: CASRLGHFGYEQYF. Written as DNA, the CDR3 is TGTGCCAGCAGGCTGGGACACTTCGGCTACGAGCAGTACTTC.

Details on this clonotype: It is likely a read error, because the conserved phenylalanine at the end of the CDR3 is missing. It is unclear where the CDR3 begins or ends on the DNA, so no DNA is shown, and the CDR3 is as TCRdb lists it. The chain has TRBV4-2 and TRBJ2-2. The germline gives CDR1 LGHNA, CDR2 YNFKEQ. The CDR3 adds up to 13 amino acids, both ends counted. CDR3 residues: CASSQGAAGQLFV.

This clonotype was seen only a few times. A much larger clone sits a single nucleotide away, making a read error possible. V usage is TRBV6-2 or TRBV6-3 and J usage is TRBJ2-2, with D possibly called TRBD1 or TRBD2 (5 bases each). CDR1 and CDR2 from the germline V gene are MNHEY and SVGEGT. This CDR3 contains 14 residues. In DNA form, the CDR3 reads TGTGCCACAGGGCGGGCAGCGAACATCGGGGAGCTGTTTTTT. This encodes CATGRAANIGELFF.

With respect to this clonotype: This could be a read error, since a much larger clone is one nucleotide away. The J gene is TRBJ2-3, the V gene TRBV7-9; TRBD2 matches 8 bases. J was trimmed by 4 bases and V by 5 bases; bases with no gene match: 5. The CDR3 extends over 14 amino acids. CDR1 SEHNR and CDR2 FQNEAQ come from the germline V gene (reference sequence). The CDR3 sequence is CASSPSGGADTQYF. The CDR3 bases are TGTGCCAGCAGCCCGTCGGGGGGGGCAGATACGCAGTATTTT.

The V gene is TRBV28, the J gene TRBJ1-2, with D perhaps TRBD1 (5 bases). CDR1 and CDR2 (germline): MDHEN, SYDVKM. This CDR3 has 17 residues. V was trimmed by 1 base and J by 4 bases, leaving 19 bases between them. The CDR3 sequence is CASSLFLPGFVGYGYTF. The CDR3 DNA is TGTGCCAGCAGTTTATTCCTCCCAGGGTTTGTCGGCTATGGCTACACCTTC.